These 29 T cell receptor beta chains share one sample of origin, sequenced in a study of regulatory T cells in long-lasting Graves disease. Building the TCR beta libraries relied on iRepertoire HTBI primers, and CDR3 regions underwent Arm-PCR. TCRdb re-derived calls from the multiplex PCR reads in MiXCR, one entry per CDR3 protein. The sample comprises approximately 400,000 distinct CDR3 sequences, about 10% of which are singletons, and approximately 17% rests with the top ten. The sample's time point: newly diagnosed GD, antithyroid drugs for less than 3 months. There was RNA extracted from PBMCs, and the TCR library was made from it. These data were likewise used in another study, on T cells in Graves' hyperthyroidism and ophthalmopathy.

The material was peripheral blood mononuclear cells (PBMCs), obtained at new diagnosis, from a patient treated with antithyroid drugs. These TCRs come from a woman aged 18-29 years with Graves disease.

CDR3 nucleotides: TGTGCCACCAGCCTGGGGGAGGGGAGTAGCTCCTACAATGAGCAGTTCTTC. It yields the protein CATSLGEGSSSYNEQFF. The rearrangement links TRBV15 to TRBJ2-1; 7 bases are a match to TRBD2. The CDR3 length is 17 residues. V dropped 5 bases and J dropped 0; count of bases not matched to a gene: 10. Germline CDR1 reads LNHNV; CDR2 reads YYDKDF (reference sequence).

This clonotype was observed at least ten times. The chain joins TRBV27 to TRBJ1-2; tentative D call: TRBD1 (6 bases). With 2 bases removed from V and 7 bases from J, the gap between germline ends came to 11 bases. Germline V lookup: CDR1 MNHEY, CDR2 SMNVEV (reference sequence). The CDR3 runs to 13 residues. In DNA form, the CDR3 reads TGTGCCAGCAGTTTAAGCAGGGGCCGTGGCTACACCTTC. Its protein product is CASSLSRGRGYTF.

The V and J genes are TRBV11-2 and TRBJ2-5, with a possible D match to TRBD1 (7 bases). This CDR3 contains 15 residues. Germline loops: CDR1 SGHAT, CDR2 FQNNGV. The V and J ends lost 1 base and 3 bases respectively, with 12 bases between them. The chain's CDR3 is CASSLGGDSKETQYF. The CDR3 DNA reads TGTGCCAGCAGCTTAGGCGGGGACAGCAAAGAGACCCAGTACTTC.

This chain joins TRBV18 and TRBJ2-7; D uncertain. Trimming cost V 3 bases and J 3 bases, with 9 bases left between them. The CDR3 covers 13 residues. The germline CDR1 and CDR2 sequences are KGHSH and LQKENI. The DNA for the CDR3 is TGTGCCAGCTCACCCCCGCCCAACTACGAGCAGTACTTC. This encodes CASSPPPNYEQYF.

This clonotype was counted at least ten times. The chain carries TRBV28 and TRBJ2-3; 13 positions agree with TRBD2. After removal of 3 bases from V and 5 bases from J, the junction contained 5 bases not matched to a gene. The V gene's germline CDR1 is MDHEN and CDR2 SYDVKM. CDR3 length: 16 amino acids. CDR3 sequence reads: CASSLWRLAGGDTQYF. The CDR3 DNA follows: TGTGCCAGCAGTTTGTGGAGACTAGCGGGAGGAGATACGCAGTATTTT.

The chain is built from TRBV19 and TRBJ2-1, with TRBD1 matching 9 bases. V lost 8 bases to trimming and J lost 4 bases; unmatched junction nucleotides: 3. CDR3 length: 13 amino acids. CDR1 and CDR2 (germline): LNHDA, SQIVND (reference sequence). CDR3 DNA sequence: TGTGCCAGTGGGACAGGGATATACAATGAGCAGTTCTTC. Its translation is CASGTGIYNEQFF. The whole variable domain, remainder taken from reference TRBV19 and TRBJ2-1, is DGGITQSPKYLFRKEGQNVTLSCEQNLNHDAMYWYRQDPGQGLRLIYYSQIVNDFQKGDIAEGYSVSREKKESFPLTVTSAQKNPTAFYLCASGTGIYNEQFFGPGTRLTVL.

The V and J genes are TRBV5-1 and TRBJ2-1; D uncertain. CDR3 length: 13 residues. Germline CDR1 is SGHRS and CDR2 is YFSETQ. The V and J ends lost 6 bases and 9 bases respectively, with 16 bases between them. The CDR3 region has the DNA TGCGCCAGCACCATAATCGGATTCGGTGAGCAGTTCTTC. It specifies CASTIIGFGEQFF.

The genes are TRBV7-3 and TRBJ2-1, with 11 positions matching TRBD2. Trimming at V came to 1 base and at J to 2 bases, leaving 10 bases not matched to a gene. Germline CDR1 and CDR2: SGHTA and FQGTGA. This CDR3 comprises 19 residues. CDR3 region: CASSLRVTSGIPPYNEQFF. The DNA of the CDR3 is TGTGCCAGCAGCTTAAGAGTGACTAGCGGGATTCCCCCCTACAATGAGCAGTTCTTC.

This clonotype has a single count. The rearrangement uses TRBV19 and TRBJ2-5, with 9 bases matching TRBD1. J gave up 6 bases and V 5 bases, and 7 bases lay outside the gene matches. The CDR3 runs to 14 residues. Per the germline V gene, CDR1 is LNHDA and CDR2 is SQIVND (reference sequence). CDR3 protein: CASSPGTGMQTQYF. CDR3 nucleotides: TGTGCCAGTAGTCCCGGGACAGGGATGCAGACCCAGTACTTC.

This clonotype was counted many times. The chain employs TRBV5-1 and TRBJ2-3, with D maybe TRBD2 (6 bases). The CDR3 runs to 16 residues. Germline CDR1 reads SGHRS; CDR2 reads YFSETQ. V lost 0 bases and J 1 base, leaving 12 bases between the germline ends. CDR3 amino acids: CASSLAPGEGTDTQYF. CDR3 DNA sequence: TGCGCCAGCAGCTTGGCCCCGGGAGAGGGCACAGATACGCAGTATTTT.

This clonotype was detected many times. The rearrangement links TRBV7-2 to TRBJ2-3; no clear D. Germline lookup yields CDR1 SGHTA and CDR2 FQGNSA. V lost 5 bases to trimming and J lost 3 bases, with 18 bases between them. This CDR3 spans 16 amino acids. CDR3 loop: CASSPRPPLSTDTQYF. The CDR3 DNA reads TGTGCCAGCAGCCCGAGGCCACCCTTATCAACAGATACGCAGTATTTT.

Concerning this clonotype: A clone one base away is much larger, so this may be a read error. The CDR3 nucleotides read TGTGCCAGCAGTTTAGGGGAGTACTCTGGGGCCGACGTCCTGACTTTC. Translation gives CASSLGEYSGADVLTF. The genes are TRBV28 and TRBJ2-6; D possibly matches TRBD1 or TRBD2 (5 bases each). The CDR3 is 16 residues long. CDR1 and CDR2 (germline): MDHEN, SYDVKM.

The table lists this clonotype with a few counts. J is TRBJ2-5 and V is TRBV29-1; a weak D match, TRBD1 (5 bases). V was trimmed by 1 base and J by 2 bases, leaving 11 bases between them. This CDR3 is 14 amino acids long. Germline-derived CDR1 and CDR2 are SQVTM and ANQGSEA. The CDR3 sequence is CSVEGRGLQETQYF. Written as DNA, the CDR3 is TGCAGCGTTGAAGGAAGGGGCCTACAAGAGACCCAGTACTTC. The full variable domain, with the rest looked up from reference TRBV29-1 and TRBJ2-5, is SAVISQKPSRDICQRGTSLTIQCQVDSQVTMMFWYRQQPGQSLTLIATANQGSEATYESGFVIDKFPISRPNLTFSTLTVSNMSPEDSSIYLCSVEGRGLQETQYFGPGTRLLVL.

CDR3 coding DNA: TGTGCCAGCAGCCCACCAATATCCGGTCGCTTTAATGGCTACACCTTC. Its translation is CASSPPISGRFNGYTF. This chain joins TRBV7-2 and TRBJ1-2, with unresolved D. There are 16 residues in the CDR3. Trimming shortened V by 5 bases and J by 6 bases, and 22 bases separated the two germline ends. From germline, CDR1 is SGHTA and CDR2 FQGNSA.

This clonotype was picked up many times. The genes are TRBV4-2 and TRBJ2-3; the D is unclear. V was cut by 2 bases and J by 4 bases, with 13 bases left in between. The CDR3 has 15 amino acids. Germline CDR1 reads LGHNA; CDR2 reads YNFKEQ. The CDR3 DNA reads as TGTGCCAGCAGCCAAATTATCCTAGACGCAGATACGCAGTATTTT. This translates into CASSQIILDADTQYF.

This clonotype has ten or more counts. V and J are TRBV12-3 or TRBV12-4 and TRBJ2-3, with 9 nucleotides matching TRBD2. J was trimmed by 2 bases and V by 3 bases; bases with no gene match: 6. CDR3 length equals 16 residues. The CDR3 loop reads CASSFLAGVDTDTQYF. The CDR3 coding sequence is TGTGCCAGCAGTTTTTTAGCGGGAGTAGACACAGATACGCAGTATTTT.

Many counts were recorded for this clonotype. This rearrangement joins TRBV6-1 to TRBJ1-2; no clear D. With 5 bases removed from V and 7 bases from J, the gap between germline ends came to 17 bases. CDR1 MNHNS and CDR2 SASEGT come from the germline V gene. The CDR3 runs 14 residues. CDR3 amino acids: CASSYLLSTSGYTF. The CDR3 DNA sequence: TGTGCCAGCAGTTATCTTCTCTCGACGTCTGGCTACACCTTC.

In this sample, this clonotype turned up many times. The rearrangement joins TRBV3-1 to TRBJ1-2; D ambiguous. The CDR3 length is 17 residues. Per germline, CDR1 LGHDT and CDR2 YNNKEL (reference sequence). Trimming cost V 0 bases and J 4 bases, with 18 bases left between them. The CDR3 reads CASSQEGGGKGIYGYTF. CDR3 in DNA: TGTGCCAGCAGCCAAGAAGGAGGTGGGAAAGGCATCTATGGCTACACCTTC.

This clonotype was seen at least ten times. The chain is built from TRBV11-2 and TRBJ2-7, with 10 bases fitting TRBD2. The V gene's germline CDR1 is SGHAT and CDR2 FQNNGV. The CDR3 length is 14 residues. Trimming at V came to 6 bases and at J to 5 bases, leaving 7 bases not matched to a gene. CDR3 sequence reads: CASSSGRMRNEQYF. For the CDR3, the DNA is TGTGCCAGCAGTAGCGGGAGGATGAGGAACGAGCAGTACTTC. Combining the CDR3 with reference TRBV11-2 and TRBJ2-7 gives the whole variable domain EAGVAQSPRYKIIEKRQSVAFWCNPISGHATLYWYQQILGQGPKLLIQFQNNGVVDDSQLPKDRFSAERLKGVDSTLKIQPAKLEDSAVYLCASSSGRMRNEQYFGPGTRLTVT.

This clonotype was counted between two and nine times. Since a much larger clone is just one base distant, this may be a read error. J is TRBJ2-7 and V is TRBV6-2 or TRBV6-3; D may be TRBD1 or TRBD2 (6 bases each). From germline, CDR1 is MNHEY and CDR2 SVGEGT. Trimming cost V 5 bases and J 3 bases, with 26 bases left between them. CDR3 size: 18 residues. CDR3 in amino acids: CASSLNRGSGARDYEQYV. In DNA form, the CDR3 reads TGTGCCAGCAGTCTCAACCGAGGATCGGGGGCGAGGGACTACGAGCAGTACGTC.

Ten or more counts support this clonotype. V gene TRBV6-1 combines with J gene TRBJ1-2; 7 nucleotides agree with TRBD1. CDR1 is MNHNS and CDR2 is SASEGT in the germline V gene. V trimming: 5 bases; J trimming: 6 bases; junction bases outside the gene matches: 9. The CDR3 spans 14 residues. CDR3 nucleotides: TGTGCCAGCAGTACAGCTTTTCAGGGGGATGGCTACACCTTC. Translating it yields CASSTAFQGDGYTF.

The chain couples TRBV29-1 to TRBJ2-1, with 7 bases lining up with TRBD2. The ends lost 7 bases at V and 8 bases at J; junction bases unmatched: 8. Germline V lookup: CDR1 SQVTM, CDR2 ANQGSEA. The CDR3 has 12 residues. DNA for the CDR3: TGCAGCGGCAGCGGGGCCGGGGATGAGCAGTTCTTC. Translating it yields CSGSGAGDEQFF.

This clonotype occurred a few times. The chain carries TRBV4-3 and TRBJ2-3; D is undetermined. CDR3 size: 17 residues. V was cut by 0 bases and J by 5 bases, with 18 bases left in between. Germline CDR1 and CDR2: LGHNA and YSLEER. Here the CDR3 reads CASSQEPNLGSGDTQYF. The DNA for the CDR3 is TGCGCCAGCAGCCAAGAGCCGAACCTGGGTTCGGGAGATACGCAGTATTTT.

This clonotype was detected ten times or more. This chain connects TRBV20-1 to TRBJ2-5; D may correspond to TRBD1 or TRBD2 (6 bases each). Germline CDR1 reads DFQATT; CDR2 reads SNEGSKA (reference sequence). Trimming left V 1 base short and J 5 bases short, with 17 bases between. The CDR3 extends over 15 amino acids. The chain's CDR3 is CSARVSSGAVETQYF. In DNA form, the CDR3 reads TGCAGTGCTAGAGTCTCGTCGGGGGCTGTTGAGACCCAGTACTTC.

This clonotype was counted many times. The V gene is TRBV6-9, the J gene TRBJ1-3, with D unclear. This CDR3 has 14 amino acids. The V gene lost 4 bases and the J gene lost 0 bases, with 7 bases spanning the gap. Germline CDR1 is MNHGY and CDR2 is SVAAGI. CDR3 in amino acids: CASSLEVSGNTIYF. The CDR3 DNA follows: TGTGCCAGCAGTTTAGAAGTCTCTGGAAACACCATATATTTT.

The chain recombines TRBV6-2 or TRBV6-3 with TRBJ2-6; 7 bases fit TRBD1. J was trimmed by 4 bases and V by 5 bases; bases with no gene match: 5. CDR1 is MNHEY, CDR2 SVGEGT, per germline. This CDR3 has 15 amino acids. CDR3 coding DNA: TGTGCCAGCAGTCACAGGGGTTCCGGGGCCAACGTCCTGACTTTC. The encoded protein is CASSHRGSGANVLTF.

Ten or more counts support this clonotype. Germline is not matched at one junction end, which may reflect a read error. V usage is TRBV7-7 and J usage is TRBJ2-5; 7 bases fit TRBD1. CDR1 and CDR2 from the germline V gene are SSHAT and FNYEAQ (reference sequence). The CDR3 is made up of 14 amino acids. CDR3 sequence: CASSLGTVQETQYF. Written as DNA, the CDR3 is TGTGCTAGCAGCTTAGGGACAGTACAAGAGACCCAGTACTTC.

This clonotype has more than one count but fewer than ten. This may come from a read error, since a much larger clone is one base off. The chain uses TRBV7-9 and TRBJ2-7; 7 bases line up with TRBD1. The CDR3 is made up of 14 amino acids. Germline loops: CDR1 SEHNR, CDR2 FQNEAQ (reference sequence). V lost 11 bases, J lost 6 bases, and 16 bases stayed unmatched. The CDR3 spells CAAGSGQSLVEQYF. Here the CDR3 DNA reads TGTGCCGCCGGATCGGGACAGTCTCTTGTCGAGCAGTACTTC.

This clonotype was recorded many times. The chain links TRBV12-3 or TRBV12-4 to TRBJ1-2; D ambiguous. Deletions cut 4 bases from V and 1 base from J, with 16 bases between. The CDR3 covers 16 residues. The CDR3 nucleotides are TGTGCCAGCAGTTCCTCCCTGGAGTTCCGTAACTATGGCTACACCTTC. Translation gives CASSSSLEFRNYGYTF.